The sequence of this T cell receptor (beta chain) was determined in a study of CD8+ T cells in alopecia areata. Germline V gene sequence: CDR1 SGHDN, CDR2 FVKESK. This CDR3 is 14 amino acids long. Trimming stripped 4 bases from V and 4 bases from J, with 10 bases between. This clone was observed many times. cDNA reverse transcribed from extracted RNA served as the sequencing template. The protocol was immunoSEQ multiplex PCR, while the TCRdb copy is restricted to in-frame clones and leaves out a portion. The sample lists roughly 200,000 clones, about 63% occurring once. This sequence was found in a human donor with alopecia areata. The chain has TRBV14 and TRBJ1-4; D perhaps matches TRBD1 (6 bases). The sequencing used CD4+ T cells sorted from blood, collected at week 0. The CDR3 reads CASSLRGFNEKLFF. CDR3 nucleotide sequence: TGTGCCAGCAGCCTTAGGGGGTTTAATGAAAAACTGTTTTTT. Supplemented by reference TRBV14 and TRBJ1-4, the full variable domain reads EAGVTQFPSHSVIEKGQTVTLRCDPISGHDNLYWYRRVMGKEIKFLLHFVKESKQDESGMPNNRFLAERTGGTYSTLKVQPAELEDSGVYFCASSLRGFNEKLFFGSGTQLSVL.